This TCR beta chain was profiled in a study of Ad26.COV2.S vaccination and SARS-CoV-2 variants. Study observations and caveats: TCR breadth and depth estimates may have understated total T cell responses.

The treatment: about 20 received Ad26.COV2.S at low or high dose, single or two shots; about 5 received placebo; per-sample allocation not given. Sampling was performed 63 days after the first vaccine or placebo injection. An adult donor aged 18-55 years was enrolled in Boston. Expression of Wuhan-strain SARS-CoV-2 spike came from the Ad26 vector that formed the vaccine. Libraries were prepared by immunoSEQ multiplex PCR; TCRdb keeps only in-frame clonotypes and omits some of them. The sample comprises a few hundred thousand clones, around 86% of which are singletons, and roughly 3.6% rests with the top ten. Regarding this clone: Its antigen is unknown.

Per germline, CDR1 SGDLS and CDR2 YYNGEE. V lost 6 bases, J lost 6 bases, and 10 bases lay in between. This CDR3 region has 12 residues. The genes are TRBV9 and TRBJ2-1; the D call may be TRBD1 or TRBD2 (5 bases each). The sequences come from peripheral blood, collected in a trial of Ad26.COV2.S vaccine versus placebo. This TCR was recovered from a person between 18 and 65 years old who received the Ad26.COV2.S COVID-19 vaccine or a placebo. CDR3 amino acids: CASTGATNEQFF. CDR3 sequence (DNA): TGTGCCAGCACCGGGGCGACCAATGAGCAGTTCTTC.